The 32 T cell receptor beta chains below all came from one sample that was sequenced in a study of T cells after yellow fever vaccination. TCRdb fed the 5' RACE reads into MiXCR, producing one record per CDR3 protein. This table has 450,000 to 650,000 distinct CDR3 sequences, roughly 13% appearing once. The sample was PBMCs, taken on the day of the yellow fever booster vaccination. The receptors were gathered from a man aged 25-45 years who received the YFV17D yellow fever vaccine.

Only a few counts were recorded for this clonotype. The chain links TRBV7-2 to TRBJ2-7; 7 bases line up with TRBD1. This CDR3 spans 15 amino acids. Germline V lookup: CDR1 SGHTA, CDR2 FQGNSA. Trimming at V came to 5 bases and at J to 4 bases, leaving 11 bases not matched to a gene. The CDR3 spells CASSLGGGPRYEQYF. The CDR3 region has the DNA TGTGCCAGCAGCCTAGGGGGCGGACCAAGATACGAGCAGTACTTC.

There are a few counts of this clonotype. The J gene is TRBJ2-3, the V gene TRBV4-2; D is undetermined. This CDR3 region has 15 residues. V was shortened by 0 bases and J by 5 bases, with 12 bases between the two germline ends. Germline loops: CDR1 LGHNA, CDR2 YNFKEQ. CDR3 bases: TGTGCCAGCAGCCAAGATGCGCAGAATATAGATACGCAGTATTTT. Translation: CASSQDAQNIDTQYF.

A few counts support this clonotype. The CDR3 here is CASSYSPLAGVRFRSYEQYF. In DNA form, the CDR3 reads TGTGCCAGCAGTTACTCTCCCCTAGCGGGAGTGCGTTTTCGGTCCTACGAGCAGTACTTC. This rearrangement joins TRBV6-2 or TRBV6-3 to TRBJ2-7, with 10 bases identical to TRBD2. Unmatched junction bases numbered 15, after V lost 0 bases and J lost 1 base. The CDR3 runs 20 residues. From germline, CDR1 is MNHEY and CDR2 SVGEGT.

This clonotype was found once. The CDR3 protein is CASSFRDRGSDTQYF. DNA of the CDR3: TGTGCCAGCAGCTTCCGGGACAGGGGATCAGATACGCAGTATTTT. The chain joins TRBV7-2 to TRBJ2-3, with TRBD1 identical over 10 bases. The CDR3 totals 15 residues. V gave up 3 bases and J gave up 4 bases; unmatched junction bases: 4. CDR1 is SGHTA and CDR2 is FQGNSA in the germline V gene.

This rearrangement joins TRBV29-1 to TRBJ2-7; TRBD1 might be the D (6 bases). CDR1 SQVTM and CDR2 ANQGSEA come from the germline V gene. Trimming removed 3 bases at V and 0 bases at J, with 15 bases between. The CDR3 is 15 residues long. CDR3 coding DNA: TGCAGCGTTGAGGACCCGGGACATTCCTCCTACGAGCAGTACTTC. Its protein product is CSVEDPGHSSYEQYF.

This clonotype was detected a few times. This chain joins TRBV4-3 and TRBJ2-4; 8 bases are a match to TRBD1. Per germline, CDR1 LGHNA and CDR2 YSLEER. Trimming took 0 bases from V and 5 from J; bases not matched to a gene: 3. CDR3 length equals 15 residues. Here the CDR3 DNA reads TGCGCCAGCAGCCAAGATCAGGGGGCCCAAAACATTCAGTACTTC. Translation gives CASSQDQGAQNIQYF.

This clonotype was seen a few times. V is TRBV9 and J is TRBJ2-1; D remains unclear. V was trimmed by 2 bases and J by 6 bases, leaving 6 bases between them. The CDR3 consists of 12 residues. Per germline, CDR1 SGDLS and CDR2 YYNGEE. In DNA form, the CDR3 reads TGTGCCAGCAGCGTGGCGGCCAATGAGCAGTTCTTC. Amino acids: CASSVAANEQFF.

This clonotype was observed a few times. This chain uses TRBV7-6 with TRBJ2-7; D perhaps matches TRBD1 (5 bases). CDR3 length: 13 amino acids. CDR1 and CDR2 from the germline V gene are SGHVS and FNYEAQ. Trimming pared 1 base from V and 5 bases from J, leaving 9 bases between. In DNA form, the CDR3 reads TGTGCCAGCAGCTTAGAAGGGGCACACGAGCAGTACTTC. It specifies CASSLEGAHEQYF.

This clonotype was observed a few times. CDR3 loop: CASSSSSAASWVDTQYF. The CDR3, as DNA: TGTGCCAGCAGCTCCTCCTCGGCGGCTTCCTGGGTAGATACGCAGTATTTT. This chain connects TRBV7-6 to TRBJ2-3; D call uncertain. Trimming left V 4 bases short and J 5 bases short, with 22 bases between. Germline CDR1 SGHVS, CDR2 FNYEAQ. This CDR3 is built from 17 residues.

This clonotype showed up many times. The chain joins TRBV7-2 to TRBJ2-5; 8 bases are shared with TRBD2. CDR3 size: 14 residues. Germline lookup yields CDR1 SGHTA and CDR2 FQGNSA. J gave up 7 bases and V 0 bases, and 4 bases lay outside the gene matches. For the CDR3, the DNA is TGTGCCAGCAGCTTAGCTGCCGCGGGAGGGACCCAGTACTTC. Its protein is CASSLAAAGGTQYF.

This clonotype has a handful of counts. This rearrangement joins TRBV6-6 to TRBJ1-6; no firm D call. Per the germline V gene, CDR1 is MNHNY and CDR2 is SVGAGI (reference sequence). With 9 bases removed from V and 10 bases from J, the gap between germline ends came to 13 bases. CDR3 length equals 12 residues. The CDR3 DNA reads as TGTGCCAGTCAAGAGGGTGGATCACCCCTCCACTTT. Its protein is CASQEGGSPLHF.

CDR3 amino acids: CASSPRGGGSSYEQYF. As DNA, the CDR3 is TGCGCCAGCAGTCCCCGGGGCGGGGGAAGCTCCTACGAGCAGTACTTC. V and J are TRBV4-3 and TRBJ2-7; TRBD2 aligns across 7 bases. The ends lost 6 bases at V and 0 bases at J; junction bases unmatched: 11. The CDR3 is made up of 16 amino acids. CDR1 and CDR2 (germline): LGHNA, YSLEER.

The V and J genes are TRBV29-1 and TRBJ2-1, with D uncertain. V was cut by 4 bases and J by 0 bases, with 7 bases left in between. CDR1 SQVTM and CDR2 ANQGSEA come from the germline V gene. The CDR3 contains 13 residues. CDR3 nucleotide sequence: TGCAGCGTTGGACTGAACTCCTACAATGAGCAGTTCTTC. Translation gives CSVGLNSYNEQFF.

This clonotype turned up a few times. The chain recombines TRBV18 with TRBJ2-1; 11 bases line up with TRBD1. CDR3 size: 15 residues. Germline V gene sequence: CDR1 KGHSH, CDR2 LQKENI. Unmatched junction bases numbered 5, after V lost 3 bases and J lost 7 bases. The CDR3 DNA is TGTGCCAGCTCACCCGGACAGGGGGCAAGGAATGAGCAGTTCTTC. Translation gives CASSPGQGARNEQFF. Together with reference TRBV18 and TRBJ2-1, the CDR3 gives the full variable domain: NAGVMQNPRHLVRRRGQEARLRCSPMKGHSHVYWYRQLPEEGLKFMVYLQKENIIDESGMPKERFSAEFPKEGPSILRIQQVVRGDSAAYFCASSPGQGARNEQFFGPGTRLTVL.

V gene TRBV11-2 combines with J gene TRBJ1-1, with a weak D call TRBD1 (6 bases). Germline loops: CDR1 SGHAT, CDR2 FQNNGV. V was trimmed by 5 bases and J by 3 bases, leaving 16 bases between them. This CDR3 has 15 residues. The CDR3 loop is CASSIRPGADTEAFF. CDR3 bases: TGTGCCAGCAGCATCCGACCAGGGGCAGACACTGAAGCTTTCTTT.

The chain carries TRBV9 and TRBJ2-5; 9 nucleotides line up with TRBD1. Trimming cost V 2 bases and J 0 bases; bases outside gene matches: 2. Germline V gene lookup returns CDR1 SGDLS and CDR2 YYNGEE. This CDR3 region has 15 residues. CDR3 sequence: CASSVRTGDQETQYF. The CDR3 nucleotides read TGTGCCAGCAGCGTCCGGACAGGGGACCAAGAGACCCAGTACTTC.

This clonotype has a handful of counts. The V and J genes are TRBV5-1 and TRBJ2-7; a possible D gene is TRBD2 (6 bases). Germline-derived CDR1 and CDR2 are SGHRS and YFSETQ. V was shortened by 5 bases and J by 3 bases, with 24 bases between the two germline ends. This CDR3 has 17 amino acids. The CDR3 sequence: CASRYTTTSGRSYEQYF. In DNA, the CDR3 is TGCGCCAGCAGATACACCACGACTAGTGGGCGAAGCTACGAGCAGTACTTC.

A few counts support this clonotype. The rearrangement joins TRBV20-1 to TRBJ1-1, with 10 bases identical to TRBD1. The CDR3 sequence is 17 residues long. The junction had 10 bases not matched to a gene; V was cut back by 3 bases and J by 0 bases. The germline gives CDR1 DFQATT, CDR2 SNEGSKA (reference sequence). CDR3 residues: CSARERQGAWVNTEAFF. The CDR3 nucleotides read TGCAGTGCTAGGGAACGACAGGGGGCATGGGTGAACACTGAAGCTTTCTTT.

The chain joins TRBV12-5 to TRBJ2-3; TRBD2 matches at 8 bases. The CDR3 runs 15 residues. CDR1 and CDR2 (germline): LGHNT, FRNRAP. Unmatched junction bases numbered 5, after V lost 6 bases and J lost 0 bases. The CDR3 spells CASGRTSQSTDTQYF. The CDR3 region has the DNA TGTGCTAGTGGCCGGACTAGCCAAAGCACAGATACGCAGTATTTT.

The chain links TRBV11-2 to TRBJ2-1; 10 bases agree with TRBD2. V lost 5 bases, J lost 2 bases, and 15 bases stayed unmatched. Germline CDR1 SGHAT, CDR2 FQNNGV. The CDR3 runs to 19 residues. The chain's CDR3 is CASSTYPRTSGNAYNEQFF. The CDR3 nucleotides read TGTGCCAGCAGCACATACCCGAGGACTAGCGGAAATGCCTACAATGAGCAGTTCTTC.

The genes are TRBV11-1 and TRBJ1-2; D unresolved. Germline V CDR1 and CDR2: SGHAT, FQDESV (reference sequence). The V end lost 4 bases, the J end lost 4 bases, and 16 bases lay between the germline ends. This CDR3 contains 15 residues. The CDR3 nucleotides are TGTGCCAGCAGCTCTACCACAACCGGAGGCTATGGCTACACCTTC. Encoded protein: CASSSTTTGGYGYTF.

The chain's CDR3 is CASSYSRTDTTEQYF. CDR3 bases: TGTGCCAGCAGTTACTCGAGGACGGACACCACCGAGCAGTACTTC. The chain uses TRBV6-5 and TRBJ2-7, with a possible D match to TRBD1 (5 bases). The CDR3 has 15 residues. Per germline, CDR1 MNHEY and CDR2 SVGAGI. With 0 bases removed from V and 6 bases from J, the gap between germline ends came to 15 bases.

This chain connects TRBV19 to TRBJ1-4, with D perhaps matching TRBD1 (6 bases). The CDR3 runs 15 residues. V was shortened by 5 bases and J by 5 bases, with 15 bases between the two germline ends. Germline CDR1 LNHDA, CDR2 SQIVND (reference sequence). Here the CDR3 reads CASSYSGEWNEKLFF. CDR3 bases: TGTGCCAGTAGTTATTCAGGGGAATGGAATGAAAAACTGTTTTTT. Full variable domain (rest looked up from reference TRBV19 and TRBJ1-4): DGGITQSPKYLFRKEGQNVTLSCEQNLNHDAMYWYRQDPGQGLRLIYYSQIVNDFQKGDIAEGYSVSREKKESFPLTVTSAQKNPTAFYLCASSYSGEWNEKLFFGSGTQLSVL.

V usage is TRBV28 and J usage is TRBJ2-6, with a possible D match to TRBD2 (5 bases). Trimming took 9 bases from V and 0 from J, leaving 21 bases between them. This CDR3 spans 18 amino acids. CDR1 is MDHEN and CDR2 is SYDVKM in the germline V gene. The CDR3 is CARGMRVHLFSGANVLTF. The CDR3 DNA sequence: TGTGCCAGGGGTATGCGGGTTCACCTCTTCTCTGGGGCCAACGTCCTGACTTTC.

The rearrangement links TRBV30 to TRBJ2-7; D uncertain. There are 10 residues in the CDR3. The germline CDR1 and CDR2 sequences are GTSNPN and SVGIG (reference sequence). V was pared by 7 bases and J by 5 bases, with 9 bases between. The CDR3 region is CALGWDEQYF. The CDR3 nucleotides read TGTGCCTTGGGGTGGGACGAGCAGTACTTC.

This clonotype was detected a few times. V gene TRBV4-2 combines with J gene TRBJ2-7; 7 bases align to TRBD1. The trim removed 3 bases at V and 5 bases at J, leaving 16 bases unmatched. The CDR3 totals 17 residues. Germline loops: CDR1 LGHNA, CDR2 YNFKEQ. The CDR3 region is CASSHPTGQDRSHEQYF. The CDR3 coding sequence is TGTGCCAGCAGCCACCCGACCGGACAGGATCGTTCCCACGAGCAGTACTTC.

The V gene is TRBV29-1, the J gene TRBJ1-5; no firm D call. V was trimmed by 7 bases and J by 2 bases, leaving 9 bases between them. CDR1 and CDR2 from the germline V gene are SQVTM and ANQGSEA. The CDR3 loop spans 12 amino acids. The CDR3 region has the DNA TGCAGCGCGGGTGGTGGCAATCAGCCCCAGCATTTT. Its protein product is CSAGGGNQPQHF.

This CDR3 reads CATSRLEDAEETQYF. CDR3 nucleotides: TGTGCCACCAGCCGCCTCGAGGACGCAGAAGAGACCCAGTACTTC. The chain uses TRBV15 and TRBJ2-5; D ambiguous. Germline assignment: CDR1 LNHNV and CDR2 YYDKDF (reference sequence). V lost 5 bases and J lost 3, with 16 bases in between. This CDR3 is 15 amino acids long.

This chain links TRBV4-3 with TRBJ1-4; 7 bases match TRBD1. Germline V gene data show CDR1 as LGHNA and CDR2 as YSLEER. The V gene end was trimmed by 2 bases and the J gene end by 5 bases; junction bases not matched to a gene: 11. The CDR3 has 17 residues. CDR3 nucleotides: TGCGCCAGCAGCCAACACCCCCCGGGACAGCCGAATGAAAAACTGTTTTTT. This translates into CASSQHPPGQPNEKLFF.

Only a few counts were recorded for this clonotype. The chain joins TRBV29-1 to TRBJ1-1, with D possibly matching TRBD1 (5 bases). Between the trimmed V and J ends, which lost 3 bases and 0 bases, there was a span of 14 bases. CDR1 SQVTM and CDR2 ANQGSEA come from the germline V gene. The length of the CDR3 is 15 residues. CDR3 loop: CSVEEGFIMNTEAFF. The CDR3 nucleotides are TGCAGCGTTGAGGAGGGGTTTATTATGAACACTGAAGCTTTCTTT.

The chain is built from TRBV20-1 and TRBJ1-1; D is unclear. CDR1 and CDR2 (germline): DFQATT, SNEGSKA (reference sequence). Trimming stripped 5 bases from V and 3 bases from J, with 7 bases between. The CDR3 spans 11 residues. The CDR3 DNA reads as TGCAGTGCTTATTTAGACACTGAAGCTTTCTTT. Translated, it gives CSAYLDTEAFF.

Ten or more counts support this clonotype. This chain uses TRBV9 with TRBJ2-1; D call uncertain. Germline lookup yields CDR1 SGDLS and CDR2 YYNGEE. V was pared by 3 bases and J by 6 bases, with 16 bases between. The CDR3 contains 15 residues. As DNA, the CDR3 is TGTGCCAGCAGCGCTCGGACCGAACTTTCCAATGAGCAGTTCTTC. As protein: CASSARTELSNEQFF.